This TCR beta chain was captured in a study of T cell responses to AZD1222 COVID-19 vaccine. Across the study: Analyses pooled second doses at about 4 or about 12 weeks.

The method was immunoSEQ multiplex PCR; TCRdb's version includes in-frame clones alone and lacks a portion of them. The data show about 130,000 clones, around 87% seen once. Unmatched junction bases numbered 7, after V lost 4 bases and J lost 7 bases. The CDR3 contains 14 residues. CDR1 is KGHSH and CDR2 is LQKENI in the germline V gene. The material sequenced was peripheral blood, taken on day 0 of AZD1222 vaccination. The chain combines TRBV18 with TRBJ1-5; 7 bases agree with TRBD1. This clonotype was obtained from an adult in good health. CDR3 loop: CASSLRQGEQPQHF. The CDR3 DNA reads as TGTGCCAGCTCACTCAGACAGGGAGAGCAGCCCCAGCATTTT.